This section outlines one T cell receptor beta chain sequence together with its context. TCRdb's copy holds only in-frame clones and misses some; the assay was immunoSEQ multiplex PCR. This table holds approximately 30,000 clones, about 95% found once. The treatment is: preoperative locoregional IRX-2 cytokine immunotherapy. The data were taken from a study of preoperative IRX-2 immunotherapy in early breast cancer. This sample was gathered from a patient treated with IRX-2 immunotherapy. The clonotype was recovered from a human donor with breast cancer.

The DNA of the CDR3 is TGTGCCGGGGCAATCGGGATTAGCACAGATACGCAGTATTTT. Its translation is CAGAIGISTDTQYF. The chain links TRBV7-9 to TRBJ2-3; tentatively, D is TRBD1 or TRBD2 (5 bases each). With 11 bases removed from V and 0 bases from J, the gap between germline ends came to 15 bases. This CDR3 has 14 residues. CDR1 is SEHNR and CDR2 is FQNEAQ in the germline V gene (reference sequence). Complete variable domain (other parts from reference TRBV7-9 and TRBJ2-3): DTGVSQNPRHKITKRGQNVTFRCDPISEHNRLYWYRQTLGQGPEFLTYFQNEAQLEKSRLLSDRFSAERPKGSFSTLEIQRTEQGDSAMYLCAGAIGISTDTQYFGPGTRLTVL.